Included here is one TCR beta chain sequence, with context. Its cognate antigen is unknown. The data are from a study of human T cells and chemical hapten exposure. Whole-study results and caveats: TCRs exceeding a frequency of 1 in 1000 stayed unchanged under DPC sensitization.

The CDR3 runs to 17 residues. The germline gives CDR1 SGHVS, CDR2 FQNEAQ. Trimming pared 5 bases from V and 2 bases from J, leaving 16 bases between. TCRdb called the RACE reads again in MiXCR, with one record for every CDR3 protein. The table includes approximately 260,000 distinct CDR3 sequences, 7.5% to 9% detected once. Time point: pre-sensitization, week 0. Regarding treatment: therapeutic diphenylcyclopropenone sensitization with weekly scalp DPC. The clonotype comes from a woman aged 40 to 55 with alopecia areata. Some clones in this sample may be carry-over from other donors' samples. V usage is TRBV7-8 and J usage is TRBJ1-6; D might be TRBD1 (5 bases). The specimen comprised whole blood, sampled in connection with sensitization to the hapten diphenylcyclopropenone (DPC). The chain's CDR3 is CASSHRDLRAYNSPLHF. The CDR3, as DNA: TGTGCCAGCAGCCACCGGGACCTAAGAGCCTATAATTCACCCCTCCACTTT.